This TCR beta chain was recorded in a study of early T cells in non-severe SARS-CoV-2 infection. In the study overall: Sequencing of unsorted whole blood was done on bulk RNA, leaving chains unpaired.

Attachment of unique molecular identifiers to individual cDNA molecules was performed. TCRdb used MiXCR to reprocess the 5' RACE reads, holding one entry per CDR3 protein. The sample contains 50,000 to 60,000 distinct CDR3 sequences, around 7% of which appear only once. As for this clonotype: Its antigen remains unidentified.

Findings and caveats of the study: VDJdb matching skewed toward anti-spike CD8 responses, missing private and CD4 specificities.

The junction had 3 bases not matched to a gene; V was cut back by 5 bases and J by 8 bases. Germline CDR1 LNHNV, CDR2 YYDKDF (reference sequence). CDR3 length: 15 residues. The material sequenced was whole blood, taken at baseline. This sequence originates from an adult who was a healthcare worker with PCR-confirmed SARS-CoV-2 infection or an uninfected control (not recorded which). The rearrangement joins TRBV15 to TRBJ2-1; the match to TRBD2 covers 16 bases. In DNA, the CDR3 is TGTGCCACCAGCGGGACTAGCGGGGGGGCCGATGAGCAGTTCTTC. As protein: CATSGTSGGADEQFF.